A selection of T cell receptor beta chains follows, all from one sample in a study of T-cell memory formation after mild COVID-19. TCRdb reprocessed the 5' RACE reads via MiXCR and lists one record per CDR3 protein. The top ten clones hold roughly 21% of a sample with approximately 290,000 distinct CDR3 sequences, just under 20% of them seen once. The sequenced material came from PBMCs or a T cell subset sorted from them (not recorded which). The receptors were sampled from a man younger than 35 who had mild COVID-19 (a few samples of this study predate the infection). Cell type and time point are not known. The CDR3 runs from the conserved cysteine through the conserved F or W. Fields, in order: D gene, J gene, V gene, clone size, CDR3 DNA, CDR3 protein. A D gene is named only where the DNA matches it firmly. Not every row has a clone size; where given, it reads once, few, many or a size class.

D gene: -; J gene: TRBJ1-1; V gene: TRBV12-3/TRBV12-4; clone size: -; CDR3 DNA: TGTGCCAGCATGGGGGGGAACACTGAAGCTTTCTTT; CDR3 protein: CASMGGNTEAFF
D gene: -; J gene: TRBJ2-1; V gene: TRBV20-1; clone size: -; CDR3 DNA: TGCAGTGCCTCTCGGACTACTTACAATGAGCAGTTCTTC; CDR3 protein: CSASRTTYNEQFF
D gene: -; J gene: TRBJ2-2; V gene: TRBV12-3/TRBV12-4; clone size: -; CDR3 DNA: TGTGCCAGCAGGGACTATACGAACACCGGGGAGCTGTTTTTT; CDR3 protein: CASRDYTNTGELFF
D gene: TRBD1; J gene: TRBJ1-5; V gene: TRBV5-5; clone size: few; CDR3 DNA: TGTGCCAGCAGCTTCGACAGGGGCAATCAGCCCCAGCATTTT; CDR3 protein: CASSFDRGNQPQHF
D gene: TRBD2; J gene: TRBJ2-5; V gene: TRBV2; clone size: many; CDR3 DNA: TGTGCCAGCACCTTTTGGGGGGGACCTCAGACCCAGTACTTC; CDR3 protein: CASTFWGGPQTQYF
D gene: TRBD1; J gene: TRBJ1-6; V gene: TRBV6-5; clone size: -; CDR3 DNA: TGTGCCAGCAGGGGACAGGGAGAATCACCCCTCCACTTT; CDR3 protein: CASRGQGESPLHF
D gene: -; J gene: TRBJ2-2; V gene: TRBV2; clone size: few; CDR3 DNA: TGTGCCAGCATCCGAGCCCCGTCCGGGGAGCTGTTTTTT; CDR3 protein: CASIRAPSGELFF
D gene: -; J gene: TRBJ2-2; V gene: TRBV6-1; clone size: -; CDR3 DNA: TGTGCCAGCTCGAGGCGTAGCTGGGGCGCCGGGGAGCTGTTTTTT; CDR3 protein: CASSRRSWGAGELFF
D gene: -; J gene: TRBJ1-1; V gene: TRBV6-2/TRBV6-3; clone size: few; CDR3 DNA: TGTGCCAGCAGTTACTCCGTGCGGGCAAGAAACACTGAAGCTTTCTTT; CDR3 protein: CASSYSVRARNTEAFF
D gene: -; J gene: TRBJ2-1; V gene: TRBV2; clone size: once; CDR3 DNA: TGTGCCAGCAGTGAAAGACTCCGCGGTGAGCAGTTCTTC; CDR3 protein: CASSERLRGEQFF
D gene: -; J gene: TRBJ1-5; V gene: TRBV7-8; clone size: few; CDR3 DNA: TGTGCCAGCAGCTTAGGAGCAGGGACCACCTATCAGCCCCAGCATTTT; CDR3 protein: CASSLGAGTTYQPQHF
D gene: -; J gene: TRBJ2-1; V gene: TRBV19; clone size: many; CDR3 DNA: TGTGCCAGTAGTATCGGGACTGCCAATGAGCAGTTCTTC; CDR3 protein: CASSIGTANEQFF
D gene: -; J gene: TRBJ2-3; V gene: TRBV20-1; clone size: -; CDR3 DNA: TGCAGTGCTGGAGGAATCAGAGGGGATACGCAGTATTTT; CDR3 protein: CSAGGIRGDTQYF
D gene: TRBD1; J gene: TRBJ1-1; V gene: TRBV7-9; clone size: -; CDR3 DNA: TGTGCCAGCAGCGCTGGACAGGCCGAAGCTTTCTTT; CDR3 protein: CASSAGQAEAFF
D gene: -; J gene: TRBJ1-1; V gene: TRBV14; clone size: -; CDR3 DNA: TGTGCCAGCAGCCAAGGGGTAGGCACTGAAGCTTTCTTT; CDR3 protein: CASSQGVGTEAFF
D gene: -; J gene: TRBJ1-1; V gene: TRBV5-1; clone size: few; CDR3 DNA: TGCGCCAGCAGCTTTAAAGGGGGAGGGACTGAAGCTTTCTTT; CDR3 protein: CASSFKGGGTEAFF
D gene: -; J gene: TRBJ2-1; V gene: TRBV12-3/TRBV12-4; clone size: -; CDR3 DNA: TGTGCCAGCAGTTTACGTGGGGCCGGTAATGAGCAGTTCTTC; CDR3 protein: CASSLRGAGNEQFF
D gene: -; J gene: TRBJ2-2; V gene: TRBV5-1; clone size: few; CDR3 DNA: TGCGCCAGCAGGGGCCCCGAGGACGGGGAGCTGTTTTTT; CDR3 protein: CASRGPEDGELFF
D gene: TRBD1; J gene: TRBJ1-5; V gene: TRBV20-1; clone size: few; CDR3 DNA: TGCAGTGCTGGGGACAGGGGGCTGTATCAGCCCCAGCATTTT; CDR3 protein: CSAGDRGLYQPQHF
D gene: -; J gene: TRBJ2-7; V gene: TRBV2; clone size: few; CDR3 DNA: TGTGCCAGCAGCGCAGCCCGGGACTTTATCTACGAGCAGTACTTC; CDR3 protein: CASSAARDFIYEQYF
D gene: TRBD2; J gene: TRBJ2-1; V gene: TRBV9; clone size: -; CDR3 DNA: TGTGCCAGCAGCGCTGGAGCGGGGGGGAACTACAATGAGCAGTTCTTC; CDR3 protein: CASSAGAGGNYNEQFF
D gene: TRBD2; J gene: TRBJ2-3; V gene: TRBV5-1; clone size: -; CDR3 DNA: TGCGCCAGCAGCTTGGGCGGGGGGCCCCCAGATACGCAGTATTTT; CDR3 protein: CASSLGGGPPDTQYF
D gene: TRBD1; J gene: TRBJ1-2; V gene: TRBV4-3; clone size: few; CDR3 DNA: TGCGCCAGCAGCCTATCAGCAGGGGGGAGAGCTAACTATGGCTACACCTTC; CDR3 protein: CASSLSAGGRANYGYTF
D gene: TRBD1; J gene: TRBJ1-6; V gene: TRBV20-1; clone size: -; CDR3 DNA: TGCAGTGCTCCCGGGACAGCTAATTCACCCCTCCACTTT; CDR3 protein: CSAPGTANSPLHF
D gene: -; J gene: TRBJ2-3; V gene: TRBV6-5; clone size: -; CDR3 DNA: TGTGCCAGCAGCCGAGGACTAACGGCAGATACGCAGTATTTT; CDR3 protein: CASSRGLTADTQYF
D gene: -; J gene: TRBJ1-2; V gene: TRBV12-3/TRBV12-4; clone size: -; CDR3 DNA: TGTGCCAGCAGCCCGATGGCTTGGGATGGCTACACCTTC; CDR3 protein: CASSPMAWDGYTF
D gene: -; J gene: TRBJ2-2; V gene: TRBV9; clone size: -; CDR3 DNA: TGTGCCAGCAGCCCAGGTCGGGGGTCCGGGGAGCTGTTTTTT; CDR3 protein: CASSPGRGSGELFF
D gene: -; J gene: TRBJ1-1; V gene: TRBV10-2; clone size: few; CDR3 DNA: TGCGCCAGCCAACCGCGGACCGGGGGAACTGAAGCTTTCTTT; CDR3 protein: CASQPRTGGTEAFF
D gene: -; J gene: TRBJ2-7; V gene: TRBV9; clone size: -; CDR3 DNA: TGTGCCAGCAGCGTAGGAGGGGACCCCTACGAGCAGTACTTC; CDR3 protein: CASSVGGDPYEQYF
D gene: -; J gene: TRBJ1-1; V gene: TRBV15; clone size: few; CDR3 DNA: TGTGCCACCAGCAGTGACTATATTAGGGGGAAAGCTTTCTTT; CDR3 protein: CATSSDYIRGKAFF
D gene: TRBD1; J gene: TRBJ2-1; V gene: TRBV5-4; clone size: -; CDR3 DNA: TGTGCCAGCTCGGAGGCAGGGGGCTACAATGAGCAGTTCTTC; CDR3 protein: CASSEAGGYNEQFF
D gene: -; J gene: TRBJ1-5; V gene: TRBV7-2; clone size: -; CDR3 DNA: TGTGCCAGCAGCTTAGTTGGGGGCGAGGGCAATCAGCCCCAGCATTTT; CDR3 protein: CASSLVGGEGNQPQHF
D gene: TRBD1; J gene: TRBJ1-1; V gene: TRBV5-1; clone size: few; CDR3 DNA: TGCGCCAGCAGCTTCAGACAGGGGAACACTGAAGCTTTCTTT; CDR3 protein: CASSFRQGNTEAFF
D gene: TRBD1; J gene: TRBJ1-5; V gene: TRBV28; clone size: -; CDR3 DNA: TGTGCCAGCAGGACAGGGTCGGCGGGGCATCAGCCCCAGCATTTT; CDR3 protein: CASRTGSAGHQPQHF
D gene: -; J gene: TRBJ1-1; V gene: TRBV7-9; clone size: -; CDR3 DNA: TGTGCCAGCAGCTTCAACAATGAAGCTTTCTTT; CDR3 protein: CASSFNNEAFF
D gene: TRBD1; J gene: TRBJ1-2; V gene: TRBV20-1; clone size: -; CDR3 DNA: TGCAGTGCTCGCTACAGGGGAACCTATGGCTACACCTTC; CDR3 protein: CSARYRGTYGYTF
D gene: -; J gene: TRBJ2-1; V gene: TRBV9; clone size: few; CDR3 DNA: TGTGCCAGCAGCGTAGAGGAGGGGCCCTACAATGAGCAGTTCTTC; CDR3 protein: CASSVEEGPYNEQFF
D gene: -; J gene: TRBJ1-1; V gene: TRBV7-2; clone size: many; CDR3 DNA: TGTGCCAGCAGCCTACAGCTTGACGACCCTCGTGCTTTCTTT; CDR3 protein: CASSLQLDDPRAFF
D gene: -; J gene: TRBJ2-1; V gene: TRBV7-2; clone size: many; CDR3 DNA: TGTGCCAGCATTGAGGGGGGGACGGGTTCCTACAATGAGCAGTTCTTC; CDR3 protein: CASIEGGTGSYNEQFF
D gene: -; J gene: TRBJ1-1; V gene: TRBV5-1; clone size: few; CDR3 DNA: TGCGCCAGCAGCCTCAGAGGAGGGACGAACACTGAAGCTTTCTTT; CDR3 protein: CASSLRGGTNTEAFF
D gene: TRBD2; J gene: TRBJ2-2; V gene: TRBV2; clone size: few; CDR3 DNA: TGTGCCAGCAGACAGAGCGGGGGGGCCGGCGGGGAGCTGTTTTTT; CDR3 protein: CASRQSGGAGGELFF
D gene: -; J gene: TRBJ1-2; V gene: TRBV5-1; clone size: few; CDR3 DNA: TGCGCCAGCGGTTCGGGGCAGGGTGATGGCTACACCTTC; CDR3 protein: CASGSGQGDGYTF
D gene: -; J gene: TRBJ1-5; V gene: TRBV19; clone size: few; CDR3 DNA: TGTGCCAGCTTACAGGGTAGCAATCAGCCCCAGCATTTT; CDR3 protein: CASLQGSNQPQHF
D gene: TRBD2; J gene: TRBJ2-3; V gene: TRBV18; clone size: few; CDR3 DNA: TGTGCCAGCTCATCGGGGACTAACCCATCCACAGATACGCAGTATTTT; CDR3 protein: CASSSGTNPSTDTQYF
D gene: TRBD1; J gene: TRBJ1-2; V gene: TRBV5-1; clone size: few; CDR3 DNA: TGCGCCAGCAGCACGGACAGGGGGGATGGCTACACCTTC; CDR3 protein: CASSTDRGDGYTF
D gene: -; J gene: TRBJ2-7; V gene: TRBV7-2; clone size: -; CDR3 DNA: TGTGCCAGCAGTCCAGGGGCGGGACAGAGATTCTACGAGCAGTACTTC; CDR3 protein: CASSPGAGQRFYEQYF
D gene: -; J gene: TRBJ1-5; V gene: TRBV24-1; clone size: many; CDR3 DNA: TGTGCCACCAGTGATTCAGGACGGAGGGCTATCGATCAGCCCCAGCATTTT; CDR3 protein: CATSDSGRRAIDQPQHF
D gene: TRBD1; J gene: TRBJ1-1; V gene: TRBV18; clone size: few; CDR3 DNA: TGTGCCAGCTCACCGGGACAGACTTTTGAAGCTTTCTTT; CDR3 protein: CASSPGQTFEAFF
D gene: -; J gene: TRBJ1-1; V gene: TRBV7-9; clone size: -; CDR3 DNA: TGTGCCAGCACCCCTCCACAGGGTAACACTGAAGCTTTCTTT; CDR3 protein: CASTPPQGNTEAFF
D gene: -; J gene: TRBJ1-1; V gene: TRBV20-1; clone size: -; CDR3 DNA: TGCAGTGCTATGACGGTGAACACTGAAGCTTTCTTT; CDR3 protein: CSAMTVNTEAFF
D gene: TRBD1; J gene: TRBJ2-7; V gene: TRBV4-1; clone size: -; CDR3 DNA: TGCGCCAGCAGCCATGGGTGGGACAGGTACTTC; CDR3 protein: CASSHGWDRYF
D gene: -; J gene: TRBJ1-1; V gene: TRBV7-9; clone size: once; CDR3 DNA: TGTGCCAGCACCACCAGGGAGAACACTGAAGCTTTCTTT; CDR3 protein: CASTTRENTEAFF
D gene: TRBD2; J gene: TRBJ2-7; V gene: TRBV6-5; clone size: once; CDR3 DNA: TGTGCCAGCAGTGCGAGCGGGGCGACCTCCTACGAGCAGTACTTC; CDR3 protein: CASSASGATSYEQYF
D gene: TRBD2; J gene: TRBJ2-6; V gene: TRBV13; clone size: few; CDR3 DNA: TGTGCCAGCAGCGCCCTGACTAGCGGGGCCAACGTCCTGACTTTC; CDR3 protein: CASSALTSGANVLTF
D gene: TRBD1; J gene: TRBJ2-3; V gene: TRBV7-3; clone size: few; CDR3 DNA: TGTGCCAGCAGCCTGGGGACAGCGAACACAGATACGCAGTATTTT; CDR3 protein: CASSLGTANTDTQYF
D gene: TRBD2; J gene: TRBJ2-1; V gene: TRBV20-1; clone size: -; CDR3 DNA: TGCAGTGCTAGGGGTGCTAGCGGGGGTTACAATGAGCAGTTCTTC; CDR3 protein: CSARGASGGYNEQFF
D gene: -; J gene: TRBJ2-1; V gene: TRBV11-2; clone size: -; CDR3 DNA: TGTGCCAGCAGCTTGACGACAGTACACAATGAGCAGTTCTTC; CDR3 protein: CASSLTTVHNEQFF
D gene: TRBD2; J gene: TRBJ2-1; V gene: TRBV24-1; clone size: -; CDR3 DNA: TGTGCCACCAGTGATAGGACTAGCGGGAACAATGAGCAGTTCTTC; CDR3 protein: CATSDRTSGNNEQFF
D gene: -; J gene: TRBJ1-1; V gene: TRBV5-6; clone size: -; CDR3 DNA: TGTGCCAGCAGCTTCCTGTCCTTGGGGAACACTGAAGCTTTCTTT; CDR3 protein: CASSFLSLGNTEAFF
D gene: -; J gene: TRBJ2-5; V gene: TRBV5-1; clone size: many; CDR3 DNA: TGCGCCAGCAGCTTGACGACCGGACAGCTTGAGACCCAGTACTTC; CDR3 protein: CASSLTTGQLETQYF